One and the same sample provided the 23 T cell receptor beta chains below, sequenced in a study of T cells in Graves' hyperthyroidism and ophthalmopathy. Researchers took RNA transcripts and amplified the TCR beta CDR3 regions from them. First-round RT-PCR of the TCR CDR3 relied on the HTBI primer set. TCRdb itself ran the multiplex PCR reads through MiXCR, one entry per CDR3 protein. Among some 600,000 distinct CDR3 sequences listed, around 14% were seen once. The sample consisted of blood. The receptors derive from a young woman with Graves' hyperthyroidism that later progressed to Graves' ophthalmopathy.

Ten or more counts support this clonotype. V and J are TRBV20-1 and TRBJ1-1, with D unresolved. The CDR3 has 15 residues. Trimming took off 3 bases at V and 0 bases at J, with 14 bases between the two ends. Looked up from germline, CDR1 is DFQATT and CDR2 is SNEGSKA (reference sequence). CDR3 bases: TGCAGTGCTAGCGTTTTTTTCAGGATGAACACTGAAGCTTTCTTT. This codes for CSASVFFRMNTEAFF.

The table lists this clonotype with a few counts. This chain joins TRBV29-1 and TRBJ2-1, with D perhaps TRBD2 (12 bases). The germline V and J ends were trimmed by 7 bases and 6 bases, with 31 bases remaining between them. Germline lookup yields CDR1 SQVTM and CDR2 ANQGSEA. The CDR3 is 18 amino acids. In DNA, the CDR3 is TGCAGCGCGGGGGGGGGACAGGGGGGACTAGCGGGCCGCAATGAGCAGTTCTTC. Its protein is CSAGGGQGGLAGRNEQFF.

This chain joins TRBV29-1 and TRBJ2-7; D may be TRBD2 (7 bases). This CDR3 contains 13 residues. V was trimmed by 5 bases and J by 3 bases, leaving 14 bases between them. Germline V gene sequence: CDR1 SQVTM, CDR2 ANQGSEA. The CDR3 region has the DNA TGCAGCGTTCTTTGGGGGGGCGGCTACGAGCAGTACTTC. It is translated as CSVLWGGGYEQYF.

This chain uses TRBV9 with TRBJ2-7; TRBD2 might be the D (6 bases). The CDR3 is made up of 16 amino acids. CDR1 and CDR2 from the germline V gene are SGDLS and YYNGEE. V lost 0 bases and J 3 bases, leaving 16 bases between the germline ends. The CDR3 region is CASSVDGGPVFYEQYF. CDR3 sequence (DNA): TGTGCCAGCAGCGTAGACGGGGGACCCGTATTCTACGAGCAGTACTTC. The variable domain in full, completed from reference TRBV9 and TRBJ2-7, reads DSGVTQTPKHLITATGQRVTLRCSPRSGDLSVYWYQQSLDQGLQFLIQYYNGEERAKGNILERFSAQQFPDLHSELNLSSLELGDSALYFCASSVDGGPVFYEQYFGPGTRLTVT.

This clonotype appeared many times. The chain carries TRBV6-1 and TRBJ2-7; D remains unclear. From germline, CDR1 is MNHNS and CDR2 SASEGT. This CDR3 spans 13 amino acids. Trimming cost V 8 bases and J 0 bases, with 11 bases left between them. The CDR3 is CASSRLSSYEQYF. The CDR3 region has the DNA TGTGCCAGCTCCCGACTGAGCTCCTACGAGCAGTACTTC.

The V call is TRBV5-5, the J call TRBJ1-4; D gene unclear. The CDR3 is 12 amino acids. Trimming removed 4 bases from V and 7 bases from J, with 8 bases in between. CDR1 SGHKS and CDR2 YYEKEE come from the germline V gene (reference sequence). CDR3: CASSPTFEKLFF. For the CDR3, the DNA is TGTGCCAGCAGCCCGACATTTGAAAAACTGTTTTTT.

This clonotype was seen more than once but under ten times. A much larger clone is a single base away; this may be a read error. The CDR3: CASSVPFLVHRSYNGQFF. The CDR3 coding sequence is TGTGCCAGCAGTGTCCCCTTTCTAGTCCATCGCTCCTACAATGGGCAGTTCTTC. The chain joins TRBV6-1 to TRBJ2-1; D unclear. Germline-derived CDR1 and CDR2 are MNHNS and SASEGT. The CDR3 contains 18 residues.

There are many counts of this clonotype. J is TRBJ2-1 and V is TRBV24-1; D is uncertain. This CDR3 is 13 amino acids long. Trimming shortened V by 6 bases and J by 3 bases, and 8 bases separated the two germline ends. Per germline, CDR1 KGHDR and CDR2 SFDVKD. The CDR3 DNA is TGTGCCACCAGTCCCGCAGGCTACAATGAGCAGTTCTTC. Its protein product is CATSPAGYNEQFF.

This clonotype occurred a few times. This rearrangement joins TRBV27 to TRBJ2-1; D is perhaps TRBD2 (5 bases). CDR1 is MNHEY and CDR2 is SMNVEV in the germline V gene (reference sequence). V lost 5 bases and J 3 bases, leaving 11 bases between the germline ends. The CDR3 runs to 14 residues. CDR3 nucleotide sequence: TGTGCCAGCAGTAGCGGAGCTGACTACAATGAGCAGTTCTTC. It codes for CASSSGADYNEQFF.

The CDR3 DNA reads as TGTGCCAGCAGCTTATCAGCGGGAGCCGAGCAGTACTTC. Translation: CASSLSAGAEQYF. The chain couples TRBV7-3 to TRBJ2-7, with TRBD2 identical over 8 bases. V lost 2 bases and J lost 6; bases outside the gene matches: 3. The CDR3 covers 13 residues. Germline V gene lookup returns CDR1 SGHTA and CDR2 FQGTGA.

This clonotype came up a few times. The chain employs TRBV13 and TRBJ2-1; D perhaps matches TRBD2 (6 bases). Trimming left V 1 base short and J 5 bases short, with 15 bases between. Germline V gene data show CDR1 as PRHDT and CDR2 as FYEKMQ (reference sequence). This CDR3 comprises 16 residues. The DNA of the CDR3 is TGTGCCAGCAGCTTAGTGGGCGGGATGGGACACAATGAGCAGTTCTTC. Protein: CASSLVGGMGHNEQFF.

The chain has TRBV19 and TRBJ1-5; 8 positions match TRBD1. Losses at the gene ends were 6 bases for V and 4 bases for J; bases not matched to a gene: 8. Germline CDR1 is LNHDA and CDR2 is SQIVND (reference sequence). The length of the CDR3 is 15 residues. The CDR3 region is CASSSDRAQNQPQHF. CDR3 bases: TGTGCCAGTAGCTCGGACAGGGCTCAAAATCAGCCCCAGCATTTT.

This clonotype came up many times. J is TRBJ1-1 and V is TRBV3-1; D is unresolved. This CDR3 has 15 amino acids. Per germline, CDR1 LGHDT and CDR2 YNNKEL (reference sequence). V was pared by 1 base and J by 5 bases, with 14 bases between. CDR3 region: CASSQATGVGTEAFF. The CDR3 coding sequence is TGTGCCAGCAGCCAAGCGACGGGCGTGGGGACTGAAGCTTTCTTT.

This clonotype was seen repeatedly, ten times or more. This chain joins TRBV12-3 or TRBV12-4 and TRBJ2-1, with TRBD1 identical over 12 bases. The CDR3 length is 15 residues. The V and J ends lost 3 bases and 9 bases, in that order; junction bases with no gene match: 6. CDR3 in DNA: TGTGCCAGCAGTTTGGGGACAGGGGGCTCTGTTGAGCAGTTCTTC. This translates into CASSLGTGGSVEQFF.

A single count supports this clonotype. This chain connects TRBV20-1 to TRBJ2-7, with a tentative D call TRBD2 (5 bases). Germline loops: CDR1 DFQATT, CDR2 SNEGSKA (reference sequence). The CDR3 covers 14 residues. Trimming removed 1 base at V and 0 bases at J, with 10 bases between. CDR3 in DNA: TGCAGTGCTAGAGGGGAGTCTAGCTCCTACGAGCAGTACTTC. Encoded protein: CSARGESSSYEQYF.

This clonotype came up many times. The gene calls are TRBV29-1 and TRBJ2-3, with 7 bases fitting TRBD2. Trimming at V came to 0 bases and at J to 0 bases, leaving 9 bases not matched to a gene. The CDR3 consists of 17 residues. Germline V gene data show CDR1 as SQVTM and CDR2 as ANQGSEA. CDR3 DNA: TGCAGCGTTGAAGATCAGCCTAGCGGCAAAAGCACAGATACGCAGTATTTT. Its protein is CSVEDQPSGKSTDTQYF.

This clonotype was seen many times. This chain joins TRBV28 and TRBJ2-7, with 7 bases lining up with TRBD1. From germline, CDR1 is MDHEN and CDR2 SYDVKM. This CDR3 has 15 amino acids. V gave up 3 bases and J gave up 1 base; unmatched junction bases: 6. CDR3 amino acids: CASSLAAGGSYEQYF. CDR3 sequence (DNA): TGTGCCAGCAGTTTGGCTGCAGGGGGATCCTACGAGCAGTACTTC.

This clonotype was recorded at least ten times. V is TRBV19 and J is TRBJ2-7; TRBD2 agrees at 11 bases. This CDR3 has 15 amino acids. Trimming at V came to 5 bases and at J to 1 base, leaving 4 bases not matched to a gene. CDR1 and CDR2 from the germline V gene are LNHDA and SQIVND (reference sequence). CDR3 amino acids: CASSQTSGISYEQYF. The CDR3 DNA follows: TGTGCCAGTAGTCAGACTAGCGGGATTTCCTACGAGCAGTACTTC. Full variable domain (missing parts from reference TRBV19 and TRBJ2-7): DGGITQSPKYLFRKEGQNVTLSCEQNLNHDAMYWYRQDPGQGLRLIYYSQIVNDFQKGDIAEGYSVSREKKESFPLTVTSAQKNPTAFYLCASSQTSGISYEQYFGPGTRLTVT.

This clonotype has ten or more counts. The chain is built from TRBV2 and TRBJ1-1; a weak D match, TRBD1 (5 bases). CDR1 and CDR2 (germline): SNHLY, FYNNEI. V was cut by 6 bases and J by 0 bases, with 17 bases left in between. The CDR3 is made up of 16 amino acids. The CDR3 is CASSDPPGLMNTEAFF. Here the CDR3 DNA reads TGTGCCAGCAGCGACCCACCGGGACTGATGAACACTGAAGCTTTCTTT.

The chain recombines TRBV28 with TRBJ2-4; 7 bases align to TRBD2. Germline CDR1 is MDHEN and CDR2 is SYDVKM. This CDR3 is 13 amino acids long. V lost 3 bases to trimming and J lost 9 bases; unmatched junction nucleotides: 5. This CDR3 is CASSLTSSVIQYF. CDR3 in DNA: TGTGCCAGCAGTTTGACTAGCTCCGTCATTCAGTACTTC.

The chain has TRBV18 and TRBJ2-3; TRBD2 aligns across 7 bases. V shed 2 bases and J 4 bases; nucleotides not matched to a gene: 18. The germline V gene has CDR1 KGHSH and CDR2 LQKENI. There are 19 residues in the CDR3. This chain's CDR3 is CASSPRFTREGRSSDTQYF. CDR3 DNA: TGTGCCAGCTCACCAAGATTTACGAGGGAGGGCCGGTCATCAGATACGCAGTATTTT.

This rearrangement joins TRBV20-1 to TRBJ2-1; no definite D call. The CDR3 contains 12 residues. The germline CDR1 and CDR2 sequences are DFQATT and SNEGSKA (reference sequence). Here the CDR3 reads CSVTETYNEQFF. Written as DNA, the CDR3 is TGCAGCGTTACAGAGACCTACAATGAGCAGTTCTTC.

This clonotype was counted ten times or more. This sequence joins TRBV28 and TRBJ1-4; D not certain. CDR3 length: 15 residues. With 6 bases removed from V and 0 bases from J, the gap between germline ends came to 11 bases. CDR1 is MDHEN and CDR2 is SYDVKM in the germline V gene. CDR3 in amino acids: CASRLTVATNEKLFF. In DNA, the CDR3 is TGTGCCAGCAGGCTCACGGTCGCAACTAATGAAAAACTGTTTTTT.